These T cell receptor beta chains were read from a single sample in a study of T-cell reconstitution after alpha-beta-depleted transplantation in children. Via MiXCR, TCRdb re-called the PCR reads, giving one row per CDR3 protein. The data contain 670,000 or so distinct CDR3 sequences, 13% of them singletons. The sequencing here drew on PBMCs, taken before TCRalphabeta/CD19-depleted stem cell transplant. The receptors were sampled from a girl aged 2 to 9 with congenital amegakaryocytic thrombocytopenia, due to receive a stem cell transplant. Both conserved end residues are part of each CDR3. A D gene is named only where the DNA matches it firmly. Not every row has a clone size; where given, it reads once, few, many or a size class.

cdr3_aa cdr3_nt v_call d_call j_call clone_size cdr3_length
CASSVGTAGPYEQYF TGTGCCAGCAGCGTCGGGACTGCCGGACCCTACGAGCAGTACTTC TRBV7-2 . TRBJ2-7 . 15
CASSYGIDRRYGYTF TGTGCCAGCAGTTACGGAATAGACAGGCGCTATGGCTACACCTTC TRBV6-5 . TRBJ1-2 many 15
CASSNNPGQSYEQYF TGTGCCAGCAGCAACAACCCGGGACAAAGCTACGAGCAGTACTTC TRBV5-5 . TRBJ2-7 many 15
CATSDWTGTRGEQYF TGTGCCACCAGTGATTGGACCGGGACTAGAGGCGAGCAGTACTTC TRBV24-1 TRBD2 TRBJ2-7 many 15
CASSFTGVNNEQFF TGTGCCAGCAGCTTCACGGGAGTAAACAATGAGCAGTTCTTC TRBV7-2 . TRBJ2-1 . 14
CASRDRKPLSGELFF TGCGCCAGCAGGGACCGGAAACCGTTATCCGGGGAGCTGTTTTTT TRBV5-1 . TRBJ2-2 many 15
CASSSRDLTDNEQFF TGTGCCAGCAGCTCCCGGGACTTAACTGACAATGAGCAGTTCTTC TRBV7-2 . TRBJ2-1 . 15
CASSLPGTGLNDGYTF TGTGCCAGCAGCTTACCCGGGACAGGGTTGAATGATGGCTACACCTTC TRBV7-3 TRBD1 TRBJ1-2 many 16
CASCLVVSAGGIVVETQYF TGTGCCAGCTGTTTAGTGGTTTCGGCAGGGGGAATCGTCGTCGAGACCCAGTACTTC TRBV12-3/TRBV12-4 TRBD1 TRBJ2-5 . 19
CASSASNQPQHF TGTGCCAGCAGTGCGAGCAATCAGCCCCAGCATTTT TRBV12-3/TRBV12-4 . TRBJ1-5 many 12
CASRQWGLIEQFF TGCGCCAGCAGGCAGTGGGGTCTTATTGAGCAGTTCTTC TRBV5-1 . TRBJ2-1 few 13
CASSFQGPSYEQYF TGCGCCAGCAGCTTTCAGGGTCCCTCCTACGAGCAGTACTTC TRBV5-1 . TRBJ2-7 few 14
CAISEQAGDQPQHF TGTGCCATCAGTGAACAGGCGGGGGATCAGCCCCAGCATTTT TRBV10-3 . TRBJ1-5 many 14
CAWISATSSYNEQFF TGTGCCTGGATAAGCGCGACTAGCTCCTACAATGAGCAGTTCTTC TRBV30 . TRBJ2-1 . 15
CSASLTPNNNEQFF TGCAGTGCTAGCCTGACTCCCAACAACAATGAGCAGTTCTTC TRBV20-1 . TRBJ2-1 many 14
CASSLNHRGLAGGPPRNNEQFF TGTGCCAGCAGTTTAAATCACCGGGGACTAGCGGGAGGACCCCCTAGGAACAATGAGCAGTTCTTC TRBV12-3/TRBV12-4 TRBD2 TRBJ2-1 . 22
CASSSRQGFYNEQFF TGTGCCAGCAGCTCCCGACAGGGGTTTTACAATGAGCAGTTCTTC TRBV7-8 TRBD1 TRBJ2-1 . 15
CASRPPALETQYF TGTGCCAGCAGGCCCCCCGCGTTGGAGACCCAGTACTTC TRBV6-2/TRBV6-3 . TRBJ2-5 few 13
CASSPPSSGTATGELFF TGTGCCAGCAGCCCCCCATCATCCGGGACAGCCACCGGGGAGCTGTTTTTT TRBV7-9 TRBD1 TRBJ2-2 . 17
CASGQSGTGASYEQYF TGTGCCAGCGGCCAAAGCGGGACAGGGGCCTCCTACGAGCAGTACTTC TRBV12-3/TRBV12-4 TRBD1 TRBJ2-7 . 16
CASSSQGGYGYTF TGTGCCAGCAGTTCACAGGGAGGCTATGGCTACACCTTC TRBV6-5 . TRBJ1-2 . 13
CSARDGAGDYEQYF TGCAGTGCTAGAGACGGGGCCGGAGACTACGAGCAGTACTTC TRBV20-1 . TRBJ2-7 few 14
CASSLPRQVGTEAFF TGTGCCAGCAGCTTACCGCGGCAGGTCGGCACTGAAGCTTTCTTT TRBV7-9 . TRBJ1-1 many 15
CASCLAGSSYEQYF TGTGCCAGCTGCTTAGCGGGAAGCTCCTACGAGCAGTACTTC TRBV6-2/TRBV6-3 TRBD2 TRBJ2-7 . 14
CASRQYRTGGNEQFF TGTGCCAGCAGACAGTATAGGACGGGCGGCAATGAGCAGTTCTTC TRBV3-1 . TRBJ2-1 . 15